These 4 T cell receptor beta chains came from one sample sequenced in a study of T cells after yellow fever vaccination. TCRdb called the 5' RACE reads again in MiXCR, with one record for every CDR3 protein. The sample has some 560,000 distinct CDR3 sequences, under 25% seen once. The sample in question was PBMCs, obtained 15 days after the yellow fever booster vaccination. The receptors come from a man aged 30 to 39 who received the YFV17D yellow fever vaccine.

The rearrangement uses TRBV28 and TRBJ2-3; no reliable D call. The germline CDR1 and CDR2 sequences are MDHEN and SYDVKM. The CDR3 runs 13 residues. V gave up 4 bases and J gave up 2 bases, with 7 bases separating them. The CDR3 nucleotides read TGTGCCAGCAGTTCGTACCTCACAGATACGCAGTATTTT. Encoded protein: CASSSYLTDTQYF.

This CDR3 is CASSLDPGGEQYF. The CDR3 nucleotides are TGTGCCAGCAGCTTAGATCCGGGCGGCGAGCAGTACTTC. The V gene is TRBV7-2, the J gene TRBJ2-7; D uncertain. V lost 1 base to trimming and J lost 6 bases, with 10 bases between them. Germline CDR1 SGHTA, CDR2 FQGNSA. This CDR3 is built from 13 residues. The variable domain in full, with the rest retrieved from reference TRBV7-2 and TRBJ2-7, is GAGVSQSPSNKVTEKGKDVELRCDPISGHTALYWYRQSLGQGLEFLIYFQGNSAPDKSGLPSDRFSAERTGGSVSTLTIQRTQQEDSAVYLCASSLDPGGEQYFGPGTRLTVT.

This clonotype was observed a handful of times. CDR3 loop: CSALQAYEQYF. The DNA of the CDR3 is TGCAGCGCCCTGCAGGCCTACGAGCAGTACTTC. The chain carries TRBV29-1 and TRBJ2-7; no reliable D call. Between the trimmed V and J ends, which lost 7 bases and 2 bases, there was a span of 9 bases. In germline, CDR1 is SQVTM, CDR2 ANQGSEA. CDR3 size: 11 residues.

V and J are TRBV20-1 and TRBJ2-5; 7 nucleotides align to TRBD1. The CDR3 length is 18 residues. The germline V gene has CDR1 DFQATT and CDR2 SNEGSKA (reference sequence). Trimming removed 0 bases from V and 5 bases from J; junction bases left unmatched: 18. DNA of the CDR3: TGCAGTGCTAGAGATCGACAACCCCGACAGGGTAAAGTCGAGACCCAGTACTTC. This codes for CSARDRQPRQGKVETQYF.